The 9 T cell receptor beta chains listed next were all sequenced from one sample in a study of control samples from healthy donors and cancer patients. Some clones are missing from TCRdb's copy, which holds only in-frame ones; the method was immunoSEQ multiplex PCR. The table shows some 95,000 clones, with around 88% occurring only once. The sequenced sample was blood. These receptors were collected from a man younger than 40 in good health.

The chain employs TRBV5-6 and TRBJ1-2, with TRBD1 matching over 8 bases. This CDR3 contains 14 residues. Germline CDR1 is SGHDT and CDR2 is YYEEEE. V shed 3 bases, J shed 4 bases, and the junction held 5 bases outside the gene matches. CDR3 coding DNA: TGTGCCAGCAGCTATTTCGGACAGGGCTATGGCTACACCTTC. As protein: CASSYFGQGYGYTF.

V usage is TRBV3-1 (or the pseudogene TRBV3-2) and J usage is TRBJ2-3, with D possibly TRBD2 on 5 matching bases. With 3 bases removed from V and 0 bases from J, the gap between germline ends came to 16 bases. Per germline, CDR1 LGHDT and CDR2 YNNKEL (reference sequence). The CDR3 is 17 amino acids. The CDR3 sequence is CASSHNFRGSSTDTQYF. The CDR3 coding sequence is TGTGCCAGCAGCCACAACTTCCGGGGATCTAGCACAGATACGCAGTATTTT.

In its sample, this clone was seen a few times. The chain employs TRBV27 and TRBJ2-7; D is perhaps TRBD2 (6 bases). Germline V gene lookup returns CDR1 MNHEY and CDR2 SMNVEV (reference sequence). The CDR3 runs to 17 residues. The ends were cut back, 8 bases at V and 0 bases at J, with 23 bases in the middle. The CDR3 DNA is TGTGCCAGCTCGTATCGTTTTGGCGGGGAGAGCTCCTACGAGCAGTACTTC. It specifies CASSYRFGGESSYEQYF.

The rearrangement links TRBV15 to TRBJ1-1, with 9 positions matching TRBD1. V dropped 1 base and J dropped 7; count of bases not matched to a gene: 4. Looked up from germline, CDR1 is LNHNV and CDR2 is YYDKDF (reference sequence). The CDR3 extends over 14 amino acids. The CDR3 spells CATSRVLGQGEAFF. The CDR3 DNA follows: TGTGCCACCAGCAGAGTTTTGGGACAGGGTGAAGCTTTCTTT.

The chain joins TRBV5-1 to TRBJ1-1, with D perhaps matching TRBD1 (6 bases). The CDR3 is 14 residues long. The V end lost 7 bases, the J end lost 3 bases, and 16 bases lay between the germline ends. Germline V gene sequence: CDR1 SGHRS, CDR2 YFSETQ. CDR3 protein: CASHQGTLDTEAFF. Written as DNA, the CDR3 is TGCGCCAGCCACCAGGGGACCCTCGACACTGAAGCTTTCTTT.

This chain connects TRBV19 to TRBJ2-7; D is unclear. This CDR3 is built from 11 residues. In germline, CDR1 is LNHDA, CDR2 SQIVND (reference sequence). Trimming left V 6 bases short and J 3 bases short, with 6 bases between. CDR3 nucleotides: TGTGCCAGTAGAAACAGCTACGAGCAGTACTTC. Protein sequence: CASRNSYEQYF.

The chain employs TRBV7-2 and TRBJ2-3, with TRBD2 matching 9 bases. Germline trimming cut 5 bases from V and 7 bases from J; bases unmatched to any gene: 13. Germline values: CDR1 SGHTA, CDR2 FQGNSA. This CDR3 is 16 amino acids long. The CDR3 coding sequence is TGTGCCAGCAGCCCCGAATTATTAGCGGGAGTATATACGCAGTATTTT. This encodes CASSPELLAGVYTQYF.

CDR3 sequence reads: CASSLRGDSSNQPQHF. The CDR3 DNA reads as TGTGCCAGCAGCTTAAGGGGGGACAGTAGCAATCAGCCCCAGCATTTT. The chain couples TRBV11-2 to TRBJ1-5, with 7 positions matching TRBD1. The germline CDR1 and CDR2 sequences are SGHAT and FQNNGV. CDR3 length: 16 amino acids. V was clipped by 2 bases and J by 0 bases; unmatched bases: 4. Variable domain in full (rest from reference TRBV11-2 and TRBJ1-5): EAGVAQSPRYKIIEKRQSVAFWCNPISGHATLYWYQQILGQGPKLLIQFQNNGVVDDSQLPKDRFSAERLKGVDSTLKIQPAKLEDSAVYLCASSLRGDSSNQPQHFGDGTRLSIL.

The CDR3 region is CASSLVGVPGELFF. In DNA, the CDR3 is TGTGCCAGCAGCTTAGTGGGCGTGCCCGGGGAGCTGTTTTTT. This chain links TRBV7-2 with TRBJ2-2, with D hard to call. Trimming cost V 1 base and J 6 bases, with 9 bases left between them. There are 14 residues in the CDR3. Germline V gene sequence: CDR1 SGHTA, CDR2 FQGNSA.